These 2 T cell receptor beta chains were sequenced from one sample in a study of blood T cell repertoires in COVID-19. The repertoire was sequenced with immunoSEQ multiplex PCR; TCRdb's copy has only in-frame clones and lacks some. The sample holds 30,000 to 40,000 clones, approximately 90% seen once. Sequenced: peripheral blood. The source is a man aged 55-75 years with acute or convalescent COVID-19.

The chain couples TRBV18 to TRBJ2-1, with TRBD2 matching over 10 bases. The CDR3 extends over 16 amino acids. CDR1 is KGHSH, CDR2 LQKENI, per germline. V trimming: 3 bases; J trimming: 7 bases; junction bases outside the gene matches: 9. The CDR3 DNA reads TGTGCCAGCTCACCGACCGCCGGGACTAGCGTAAATGAGCAGTTCTTC. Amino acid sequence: CASSPTAGTSVNEQFF.

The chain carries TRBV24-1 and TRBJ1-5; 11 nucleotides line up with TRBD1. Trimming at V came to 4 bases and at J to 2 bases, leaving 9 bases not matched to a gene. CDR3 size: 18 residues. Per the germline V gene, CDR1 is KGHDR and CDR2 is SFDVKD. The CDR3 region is CATSDRGQGAGGNQPQHF. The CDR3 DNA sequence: TGTGCCACCAGTGACCGTGGACAGGGGGCAGGGGGCAATCAGCCCCAGCATTTT.